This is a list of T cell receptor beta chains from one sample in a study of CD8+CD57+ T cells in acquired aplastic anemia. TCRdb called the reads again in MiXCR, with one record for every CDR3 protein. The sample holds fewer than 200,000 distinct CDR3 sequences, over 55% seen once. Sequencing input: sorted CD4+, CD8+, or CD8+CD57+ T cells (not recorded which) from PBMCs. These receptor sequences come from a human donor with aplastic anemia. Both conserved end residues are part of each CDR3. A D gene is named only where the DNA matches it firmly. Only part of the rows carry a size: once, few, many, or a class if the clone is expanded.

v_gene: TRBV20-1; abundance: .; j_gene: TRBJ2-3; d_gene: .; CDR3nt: TGCAGTGCACAGTGGGGGGGGGCGGGCACAGATACGCAGTATTTT; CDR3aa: CSAQWGGAGTDTQYF
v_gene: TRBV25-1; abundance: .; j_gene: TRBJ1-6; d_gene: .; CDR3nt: TGTGCCAGCTCACCGACTCGGGGGGGTAATTCACCCCTCCACTTT; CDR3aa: CASSPTRGGNSPLHF
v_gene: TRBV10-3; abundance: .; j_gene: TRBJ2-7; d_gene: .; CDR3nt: TGTGCCATCAGGGGGGACGCCCCCTCCGAGCAGTACTTC; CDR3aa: CAIRGDAPSEQYF
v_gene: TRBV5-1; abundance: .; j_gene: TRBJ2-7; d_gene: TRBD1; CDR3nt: TGCGCCAGCAGCCCCCGGACAGGGACCGAGCAGTACTTC; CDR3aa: CASSPRTGTEQYF
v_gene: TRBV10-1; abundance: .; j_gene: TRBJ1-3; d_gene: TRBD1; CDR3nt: TGCGCCAGCACTAGGGACAGGGATGGAAACACCATATATTTT; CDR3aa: CASTRDRDGNTIYF
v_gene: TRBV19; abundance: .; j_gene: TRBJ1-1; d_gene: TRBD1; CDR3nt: TGTGCCAGTAGTCTCGGACAGGGACTCAACACTGAAGCTTTCTTT; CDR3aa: CASSLGQGLNTEAFF
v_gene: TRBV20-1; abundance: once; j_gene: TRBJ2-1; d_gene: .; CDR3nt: TGCAGTGCTAGAGGGAAGTCGGTCAATGAGCAGTTCTTC; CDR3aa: CSARGKSVNEQFF
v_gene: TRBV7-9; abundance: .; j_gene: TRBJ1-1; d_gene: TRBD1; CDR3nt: TGTGCCAGCAGCTTAGCCGGGACAGTGAACACTGAAGCTTTCTTT; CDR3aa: CASSLAGTVNTEAFF
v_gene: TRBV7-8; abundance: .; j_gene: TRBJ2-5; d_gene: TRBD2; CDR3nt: TGTGCCAGCAGTTTCGCTAGCGGGGGGCGTCGGGTGGGAACCCAGTACTTC; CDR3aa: CASSFASGGRRVGTQYF
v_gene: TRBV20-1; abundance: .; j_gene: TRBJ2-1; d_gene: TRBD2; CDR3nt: TGCAGTGCTAATAGCGGGAGGACCTCCTACAATGAGCAGTTCTTC; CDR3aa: CSANSGRTSYNEQFF
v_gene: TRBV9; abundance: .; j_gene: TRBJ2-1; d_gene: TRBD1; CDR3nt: TGTGCCAGCAGCAATACCGACAGGGCGACCCGCAATGAGCAGTTCTTC; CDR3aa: CASSNTDRATRNEQFF
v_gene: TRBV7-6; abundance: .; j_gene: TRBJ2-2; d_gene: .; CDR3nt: TGTGCCAGCAGCTTGGAGTCCGGGGAGCTGTTTTTT; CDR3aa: CASSLESGELFF
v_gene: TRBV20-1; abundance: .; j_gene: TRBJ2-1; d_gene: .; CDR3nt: TGCAGTGGACGGACTCGCCCCCCGTTCAATGAGCAGTTCTTC; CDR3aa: CSGRTRPPFNEQFF
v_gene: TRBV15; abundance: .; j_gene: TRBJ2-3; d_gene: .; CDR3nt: TGTGCCACCAGCGAGGGCCTCGAAGCAGATACGCAGTATTTT; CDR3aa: CATSEGLEADTQYF
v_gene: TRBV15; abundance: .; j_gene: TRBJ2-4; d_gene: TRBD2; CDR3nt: TGTGCCACCAGCAGTGCCCGGGGGGGCCCCAAAAACATTCAGTACTTC; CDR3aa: CATSSARGGPKNIQYF
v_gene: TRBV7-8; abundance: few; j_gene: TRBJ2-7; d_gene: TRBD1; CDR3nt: TGTGCCAGCAGCTTCGGGACAGGGAAGGGACAGTACTTC; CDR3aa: CASSFGTGKGQYF
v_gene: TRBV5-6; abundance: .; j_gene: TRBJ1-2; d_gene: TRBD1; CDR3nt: TGTGCCAGCAGCTACAGGGGAAACTATGGCTACACCTTC; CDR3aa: CASSYRGNYGYTF
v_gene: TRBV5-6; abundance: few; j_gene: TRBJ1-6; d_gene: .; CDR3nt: TGTGCCAGCAGCTTGGCCGGGACACTCGTAAATTCACCCCTCCACTTT; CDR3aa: CASSLAGTLVNSPLHF
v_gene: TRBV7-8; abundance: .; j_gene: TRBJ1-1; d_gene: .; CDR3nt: TGTGCCAGCAGCTTACAGCCGGACGTATTT; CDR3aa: CASSLQPDVF
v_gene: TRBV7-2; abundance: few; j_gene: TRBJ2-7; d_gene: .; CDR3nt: TGTGCCAGCAGCTTAGAGTCCGAGCAGTACTTC; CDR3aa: CASSLESEQYF
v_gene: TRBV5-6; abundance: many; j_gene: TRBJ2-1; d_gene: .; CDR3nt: TGTGCCAGCAGCTTAGCCACAGCAAGGTACAATGAGCAGTTCTTC; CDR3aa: CASSLATARYNEQFF
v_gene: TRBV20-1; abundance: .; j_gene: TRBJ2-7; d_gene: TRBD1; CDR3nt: TGCAGTGCTATAAAGTGGGACAGGGCCTACGAGCAGTACTTC; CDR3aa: CSAIKWDRAYEQYF
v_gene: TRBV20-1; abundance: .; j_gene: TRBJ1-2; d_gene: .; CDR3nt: TGCAGTGCTGGAGGCGCTATCGGATATGGCTACACCTTC; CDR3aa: CSAGGAIGYGYTF
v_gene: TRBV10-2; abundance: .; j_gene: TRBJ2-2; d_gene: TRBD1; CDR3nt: TGCGCCAGCAGTGAGGGGACAGGGGACACCGGGGAGCTGTTTTTT; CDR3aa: CASSEGTGDTGELFF
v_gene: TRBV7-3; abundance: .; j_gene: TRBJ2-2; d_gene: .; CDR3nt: TGTGCCAGCAGCTTAGGGCCCGACACCGGGGAGCTGTTTTTT; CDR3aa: CASSLGPDTGELFF
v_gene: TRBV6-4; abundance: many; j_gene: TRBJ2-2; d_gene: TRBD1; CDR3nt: TGTGCCAGCAGTGCGGGACAGGGTGTAACCGGGGAGCTGTTTTTT; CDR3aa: CASSAGQGVTGELFF
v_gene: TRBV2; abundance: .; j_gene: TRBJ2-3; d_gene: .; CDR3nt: TGTGCCAGCAGCACTAGCAATACTAGGCGGGATACGCAGTATTTT; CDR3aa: CASSTSNTRRDTQYF